The 18 T cell receptor beta chains below were found in one sample sequenced in a study of T-cell reconstitution after alpha-beta-depleted transplantation in children. A library of TCRbeta sequences, prepared with unique molecular identifiers, was generated. TCRdb redid the calling of the PCR reads with MiXCR, one entry per CDR3 protein. This table has fewer than 450,000 distinct CDR3 sequences, 15% to 20% appearing once. The sequences come from PBMCs, mostly from graft donor cells, collected 360 days after TCRalphabeta/CD19-depleted stem cell transplant. The receptors shown here come from a male patient between 2 and 10 years old who had a stem cell transplant for acute lymphoblastic leukemia, so the T cells may come from the graft donor.

Only a few counts were recorded for this clonotype. This rearrangement joins TRBV14 to TRBJ1-2; D unresolved. The CDR3 covers 14 residues. CDR1 is SGHDN, CDR2 FVKESK, per germline. Trimming removed 0 bases at V and 7 bases at J, with 12 bases between. CDR3 region: CASSQDSREGGYTF. CDR3 DNA sequence: TGTGCCAGCAGCCAAGATAGCAGAGAGGGTGGCTACACCTTC.

This clonotype was found a few times. The rearrangement uses TRBV7-9 and TRBJ2-2, with 10 bases fitting TRBD2. Germline-derived CDR1 and CDR2 are SEHNR and FQNEAQ (reference sequence). The CDR3 spans 17 residues. V dropped 4 bases and J dropped 5; count of bases not matched to a gene: 10. CDR3: CASSSSTSGIKTGELFF. The CDR3 DNA reads as TGTGCCAGCAGCTCGAGTACTAGCGGGATTAAAACCGGGGAGCTGTTTTTT.

The sample holds many counts of this clonotype. V usage is TRBV7-2 and J usage is TRBJ2-3; D unclear. Looked up from germline, CDR1 is SGHTA and CDR2 is FQGNSA. Trimming pared 4 bases from V and 1 base from J, leaving 9 bases between. The CDR3 sequence is 14 residues long. The CDR3 DNA reads as TGTGCCAGCAGCTCCATCCCAGGCACAGATACGCAGTATTTT. Its protein is CASSSIPGTDTQYF.

This clonotype was found a few times. The chain couples TRBV7-2 to TRBJ2-5; 9 positions agree with TRBD2. The V gene end was trimmed by 1 base and the J gene end by 9 bases; junction bases not matched to a gene: 9. The length of the CDR3 is 15 residues. Germline V gene lookup returns CDR1 SGHTA and CDR2 FQGNSA. The CDR3 sequence is CASSLVTSGLRAQYF. The CDR3 coding sequence is TGTGCCAGCAGCTTAGTAACTAGCGGGCTGAGGGCCCAGTACTTC.

This chain connects TRBV5-6 to TRBJ2-1; unclear D gene. Germline V gene lookup returns CDR1 SGHDT and CDR2 YYEEEE. CDR3 length: 15 residues. Between the trimmed V and J ends, which lost 0 bases and 3 bases, there was a span of 10 bases. CDR3 sequence: CASSLVPSGYNEQFF. Written as DNA, the CDR3 is TGTGCCAGCAGCTTGGTTCCCTCTGGCTACAATGAGCAGTTCTTC.

Only a few counts were recorded for this clonotype. The chain employs TRBV7-2 and TRBJ1-2; perhaps TRBD1 as D (5 bases). This CDR3 comprises 14 residues. The germline V gene has CDR1 SGHTA and CDR2 FQGNSA. Trimming shortened V by 7 bases and J by 2 bases, and 14 bases separated the two germline ends. CDR3 nucleotide sequence: TGTGCCAGCATCCTTACGGGACGGAACTATGGCTACACCTTC. Encoded protein: CASILTGRNYGYTF.

This chain joins TRBV6-1 and TRBJ2-6, with D perhaps TRBD1 (8 bases). V dropped 8 bases and J dropped 2 bases, with 19 bases sitting between them. CDR1 MNHNS and CDR2 SASEGT come from the germline V gene. The CDR3 spans 17 residues. The CDR3 DNA sequence: TGTGCCAGCGGGAGGGACAGGCTCGGAACTGGGGCCAACGTCCTGACTTTC. It is translated as CASGRDRLGTGANVLTF.

In its sample, this clonotype was seen a few times. The CDR3, as DNA: TGTGCCAGCACCCCCGGCGGGCTCCCCTACGAGCAGTACTTC. Its translation is CASTPGGLPYEQYF. The chain combines TRBV7-8 with TRBJ2-7; D may be TRBD2 (5 bases). The CDR3 contains 14 residues. The germline CDR1 and CDR2 sequences are SGHVS and FQNEAQ. Trimming removed 7 bases at V and 2 bases at J, with 15 bases between.

This clonotype has a handful of counts. V usage is TRBV10-3 and J usage is TRBJ2-5, with D perhaps TRBD1 (5 bases). V lost 3 bases and J lost 2, with 10 bases in between. Germline assignment: CDR1 ENHRY and CDR2 SYGVKD. This CDR3 comprises 14 residues. In nucleotides, the CDR3 is TGTGCCATCAGTGACGTCGACAGTCAAGAGACCCAGTACTTC. Translated, it gives CAISDVDSQETQYF.

This clonotype was observed at least ten times. This chain uses TRBV5-1 with TRBJ2-7, with 9 bases matching TRBD2. Per germline, CDR1 SGHRS and CDR2 YFSETQ. Trimming removed 0 bases from V and 3 bases from J; junction bases left unmatched: 4. The CDR3 is 15 residues long. The CDR3 DNA sequence: TGCGCCAGCAGCTTGGTCCCTAGCGGGGTCTACGAGCAGTACTTC. Translating it yields CASSLVPSGVYEQYF.

About this clonotype: At one of its ends the junction is not consistent with the germline gene, which may arise from a read error. The chain carries TRBV10-3 and TRBJ2-1, with 9 bases that match TRBD1. CDR3 length: 16 residues. Germline V lookup: CDR1 ENHRY, CDR2 SYGVKD. CDR3 sequence reads: CAIRESGTGKHNEQFF. CDR3 DNA: TGTGCCATCCGTGAATCCGGGACAGGGAAACACAATGAGCAGTTCTTC.

V usage is TRBV4-1 and J usage is TRBJ2-7, with TRBD1 identical over 7 bases. CDR1 and CDR2 from the germline V gene are MGHRA and YSYEKL. The CDR3 spans 14 residues. Unmatched junction bases numbered 3, after V lost 2 bases and J lost 2 bases. This CDR3 reads CASSQRTGTYEQYF. Written as DNA, the CDR3 is TGCGCCAGCAGCCAAAGGACAGGTACCTACGAGCAGTACTTC.

J is TRBJ1-2 and V is TRBV9; no reliable D call. The CDR3 sequence is 15 residues long. V dropped 0 bases and J dropped 8 bases, with 17 bases sitting between them. Germline loops: CDR1 SGDLS, CDR2 YYNGEE. CDR3 amino acids: CASSVVGEGRPGYTF. The CDR3 DNA reads TGTGCCAGCAGCGTAGTGGGAGAAGGCAGGCCGGGCTACACCTTC.

In this sample, this clonotype turned up a few times. The chain is built from TRBV27 and TRBJ1-1; possible D gene TRBD1, 6 bases. In germline, CDR1 is MNHEY, CDR2 SMNVEV (reference sequence). Trimming left V 3 bases short and J 4 bases short, with 9 bases between. This CDR3 spans 13 amino acids. The CDR3 DNA is TGTGCCAGCAGTTTTACAGGGACCACTGAAGCTTTCTTT. As protein: CASSFTGTTEAFF.

The table lists this clonotype with a count of one. The chain employs TRBV28 and TRBJ2-1; unclear D gene. V lost 7 bases to trimming and J lost 6 bases, with 19 bases between them. Germline lookup yields CDR1 MDHEN and CDR2 SYDVKM. The CDR3 has 15 amino acids. In nucleotides, the CDR3 is TGTGCCAGCACTTGGGCCCTTACTCCGCTCAATGAGCAGTTCTTC. It yields the protein CASTWALTPLNEQFF.

This clonotype has only a few counts. The chain couples TRBV7-2 to TRBJ2-7, with 8 bases aligning to TRBD2. The J segment lost 2 bases and the V segment lost 1 base, leaving 4 bases of the junction unmatched. Germline-derived CDR1 and CDR2 are SGHTA and FQGNSA. This CDR3 region has 15 residues. The CDR3 DNA follows: TGTGCCAGCAGCTTAGTTGGACTAGCAACCTACGAGCAGTACTTC. Protein: CASSLVGLATYEQYF.

As concerns this clonotype: At one end the junction does not follow the germline gene, possibly because of a read error. This chain links TRBV27 with TRBJ2-1, with TRBD2 matching 9 bases. Germline V lookup: CDR1 MNHEY, CDR2 SMNVEV (reference sequence). This CDR3 comprises 17 residues. The CDR3, as DNA: TGTGCCAGCAGTTCCTCCCTAGCGGGGCCTTACTACAATGAGGAGTTCTTC. It codes for CASSSSLAGPYYNEEFF.

The J gene is TRBJ2-7, the V gene TRBV15; either TRBD1 or TRBD2 may fit D (6 bases each). The CDR3 sequence is 13 residues long. The germline V gene encodes CDR1 LNHNV and CDR2 YYDKDF (reference sequence). Trimming left V 6 bases short and J 2 bases short, with 11 bases between. CDR3 sequence reads: CATSTEGAYEQYF. Written as DNA, the CDR3 is TGTGCCACCAGTACGGAGGGGGCCTACGAGCAGTACTTC.